This T cell receptor beta chain was captured in a study of T cell responses to AZD1222 COVID-19 vaccine. Study-level information: Samples with a second dose at about 4 or about 12 weeks were pooled together. Overall study results and limits: Just a handful of people given AZD1222 tested seropositive at baseline. Vaccination with two AZD1222 doses was followed by a rise in Spike-specific TCR breadth and depth. Epitopes outside B.1.351 and B.1.1.7 mutated regions reportedly drew nearly half of spike TCRs.

The V and J ends lost 0 bases and 10 bases respectively, with 24 bases between them. This CDR3 comprises 17 residues. Germline lookup yields CDR1 MGHRA and CDR2 YSYEKL. The method was immunoSEQ multiplex PCR; TCRdb's version includes in-frame clones alone and lacks a portion of them. This sample yields 95,000 to 150,000 clones, of which about 87% are seen a single time; around 6% belongs to the top ten. A remark on this clone: The antigen remains unidentified.

The receptor was derived from an adult in good health. The sequences come from peripheral blood, collected on day 0 of AZD1222 vaccination. This chain uses TRBV4-1 with TRBJ1-1; D remains ambiguous. This CDR3 is CASSQDKVSGEILRAFF. The CDR3 DNA follows: TGCGCCAGCAGCCAAGATAAGGTTTCCGGGGAGATTTTAAGAGCTTTCTTT.